A single sample is the source of the 4 T cell receptor beta chains below, sequenced in a study of beta chain features in type 1 diabetes. As every portion of the isolated RNA was reverse transcribed, the sequencing read expressed TCRB transcripts. Sequencing was performed with immunoSEQ multiplex PCR; in TCRdb, only in-frame clones are kept and a portion is missing. Of about 650,000 clones in the sample, around an eighth are singletons; the top ten hold around 0.12%. These receptors have no identified antigens. Study-wide results and caveats: Across all four CD4+ subsets, people with type 1 diabetes showed modestly shorter TCRB CDR3s.

Sequencing input: naive CD4+ T cells from blood. Receptors originate from a man aged 25-45 years with type 1 diabetes.

The chain links TRBV2 to TRBJ1-2; D may be TRBD1 (5 bases). V was trimmed by 3 bases and J by 3 bases, leaving 11 bases between them. Germline CDR1 is SNHLY and CDR2 is FYNNEI. This CDR3 spans 14 amino acids. This CDR3 reads CASSDRELYYGYTF. The CDR3 region has the DNA TGTGCCAGCAGTGACAGGGAATTGTACTATGGCTACACCTTC.

Ten or more counts support this clone. CDR3 nucleotides: TGTGCCAGCAGCGGAGCACCAGATACGCAGTATTTT. Protein: CASSGAPDTQYF. The gene calls are TRBV7-9 and TRBJ2-3; D not certain. The CDR3 contains 12 residues. CDR1 and CDR2 (germline): SEHNR, FQNEAQ (reference sequence). The V end lost 5 bases, the J end lost 4 bases, and 7 bases lay between the germline ends.

This rearrangement joins TRBV7-2 to TRBJ2-3; 7 nucleotides align to TRBD1. The CDR3 consists of 15 residues. Unmatched junction bases numbered 12, after V lost 6 bases and J lost 6 bases. Germline CDR1 reads SGHTA; CDR2 reads FQGNSA. The CDR3 reads CASSPRTGTRDTQYF. For the CDR3, the DNA is TGTGCCAGCAGTCCCCGGACAGGAACTCGGGATACGCAGTATTTT.

The gene calls are TRBV7-2 and TRBJ2-7; no clear D. The CDR3 consists of 13 residues. Germline CDR1 SGHTA, CDR2 FQGNSA. V lost 5 bases and J lost 0, with 8 bases in between. The CDR3 protein is CASSPDGSYEQYF. The CDR3 DNA follows: TGTGCCAGCAGCCCTGACGGCTCCTACGAGCAGTACTTC.